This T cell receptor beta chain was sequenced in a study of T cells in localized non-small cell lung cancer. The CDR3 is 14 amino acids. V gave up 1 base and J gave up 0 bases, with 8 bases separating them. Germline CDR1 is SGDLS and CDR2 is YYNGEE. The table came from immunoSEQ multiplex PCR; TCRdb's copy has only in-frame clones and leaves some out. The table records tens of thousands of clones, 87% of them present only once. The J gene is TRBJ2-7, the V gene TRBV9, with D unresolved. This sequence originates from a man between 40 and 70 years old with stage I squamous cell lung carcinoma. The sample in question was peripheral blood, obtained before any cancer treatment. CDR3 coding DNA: TGTGCCAGCAGCGTAAGGTCCGACTCCTACGAGCAGTACTTC. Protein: CASSVRSDSYEQYF.